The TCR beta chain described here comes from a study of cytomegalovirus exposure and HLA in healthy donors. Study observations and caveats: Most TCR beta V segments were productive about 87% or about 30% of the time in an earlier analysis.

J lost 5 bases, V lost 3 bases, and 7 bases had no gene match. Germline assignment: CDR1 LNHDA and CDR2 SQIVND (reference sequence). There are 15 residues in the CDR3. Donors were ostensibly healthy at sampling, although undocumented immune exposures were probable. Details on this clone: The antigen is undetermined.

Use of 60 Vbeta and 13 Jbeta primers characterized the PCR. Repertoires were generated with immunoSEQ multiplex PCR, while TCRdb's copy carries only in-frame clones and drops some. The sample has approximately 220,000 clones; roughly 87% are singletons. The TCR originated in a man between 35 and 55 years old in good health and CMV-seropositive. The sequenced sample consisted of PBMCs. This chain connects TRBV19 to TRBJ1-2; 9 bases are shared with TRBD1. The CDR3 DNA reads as TGTGCCAGTAGTATCCCCCGGACAGGGGCGTATGGCTACACCTTC. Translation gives CASSIPRTGAYGYTF.